Presented here are 9 T cell receptor beta chains from one specimen sequenced in a study of beta chain features in type 1 diabetes. Expressed TCRB transcripts were sequenced after all isolated RNA was converted to cDNA. Data came from immunoSEQ multiplex PCR; TCRdb stores just in-frame clones and leaves some out. The profile shows 110,000 or so clones, roughly 40% of them singletons. Sequencing was carried out using stem cell memory CD4+ T cells from blood. These receptor sequences come from a young woman in good health.

The chain uses TRBV19 and TRBJ1-5; the match to TRBD1 covers 7 bases. The length of the CDR3 is 15 residues. V lost 6 bases and J lost 6; bases outside the gene matches: 11. In germline, CDR1 is LNHDA, CDR2 SQIVND (reference sequence). CDR3 loop: CASRSVGGGGQPQHF. Here the CDR3 DNA reads TGTGCCAGTAGAAGCGTAGGGGGCGGTGGTCAGCCCCAGCATTTT. Complete variable domain (other parts from reference TRBV19 and TRBJ1-5): DGGITQSPKYLFRKEGQNVTLSCEQNLNHDAMYWYRQDPGQGLRLIYYSQIVNDFQKGDIAEGYSVSREKKESFPLTVTSAQKNPTAFYLCASRSVGGGGQPQHFGDGTRLSIL.

The rearrangement joins TRBV7-9 to TRBJ1-1, with D possibly being TRBD1 (6 bases). This CDR3 has 16 residues. V lost 5 bases and J lost 2, with 18 bases in between. CDR1 is SEHNR, CDR2 FQNEAQ, per germline (reference sequence). For the CDR3, the DNA is TGTGCCAGCAGCCCTTCACGGACAGTTTTAAACACTGAAGCTTTCTTT. Encoded protein: CASSPSRTVLNTEAFF.

The CDR3 reads CASSEVGSGREFF. The CDR3 coding sequence is TGTGCCAGCAGTGAAGTAGGGAGCGGGAGGGAGTTCTTC. The chain employs TRBV6-5 and TRBJ2-1, with 10 bases that match TRBD2. V trimming: 5 bases; J trimming: 14 bases; junction bases outside the gene matches: 9. CDR1 and CDR2 from the germline V gene are MNHEY and SVGAGI. The CDR3 totals 13 residues.

The DNA of the CDR3 is TGTGCCAGTAGTATAGATCGGACTCACTCGGGGAATGAGCAGTTCTTC. Protein sequence: CASSIDRTHSGNEQFF. The chain carries TRBV19 and TRBJ2-1; weak D call: TRBD2 (5 bases). The V gene lost 0 bases and the J gene lost 7 bases, with 16 bases spanning the gap. In germline, CDR1 is LNHDA, CDR2 SQIVND (reference sequence). The CDR3 has 16 residues.

This clone appeared a few times. V and J are TRBV20-1 and TRBJ1-4; D possibly corresponds to TRBD1 (5 bases). Trimming removed 6 bases at V and 8 bases at J, with 10 bases between. The CDR3 runs 11 residues. The germline CDR1 and CDR2 sequences are DFQATT and SNEGSKA (reference sequence). CDR3 sequence (DNA): TGCAGTGCGCTTCAGGGAGAAAAACTGTTTTTT. It codes for CSALQGEKLFF.

In this sample, this clone turned up a few times. V and J are TRBV25-1 and TRBJ1-1; 7 nucleotides agree with TRBD1. With V trimmed by 2 bases and J by 4 bases, 7 bases remained unmatched. Per the germline V gene, CDR1 is MGHDK and CDR2 is SYGVNS. CDR3 length equals 15 residues. The CDR3 loop is CASSEIRGRGTEAFF. CDR3 DNA sequence: TGTGCCAGCAGTGAAATCAGGGGGAGAGGCACTGAAGCTTTCTTT.

This clone appeared once. One junction end disagrees with the germline gene, perhaps due to a read error. The chain employs TRBV27 and TRBJ2-3, with D maybe TRBD1 (6 bases). The CDR3 runs 14 residues. Looked up from germline, CDR1 is MNHEY and CDR2 is SMNVEV (reference sequence). The CDR3 is CTSKRTAGTDTQYF. The CDR3 bases are TGTACCAGCAAACGGACAGCTGGCACAGATACGCAGTATTTT.

This clone was seen a handful of times. This sequence joins TRBV15 and TRBJ1-2, with D perhaps TRBD1 (5 bases). Germline-derived CDR1 and CDR2 are LNHNV and YYDKDF (reference sequence). This CDR3 has 17 residues. V dropped 3 bases and J dropped 4 bases, with 21 bases sitting between them. CDR3 region: CATSSVQSGPYTYGYTF. The CDR3 region has the DNA TGTGCCACCAGCAGTGTTCAGTCAGGGCCTTATACCTATGGCTACACCTTC. Variable domain in full (rest from reference TRBV15 and TRBJ1-2): DAMVIQNPRYQVTQFGKPVTLSCSQTLNHNVMYWYQQKSSQAPKLLFHYYDKDFNNEADTPDNFQSRRPNTSFCFLDIRSPGLGDTAMYLCATSSVQSGPYTYGYTFGSGTRLTVV.

The chain uses TRBV15 and TRBJ2-1; 11 nucleotides align to TRBD2. Germline CDR1 and CDR2: LNHNV and YYDKDF (reference sequence). The CDR3 is 17 amino acids. Unmatched junction bases numbered 9, after V lost 1 base and J lost 7 bases. CDR3 nucleotides: TGTGCCACCAGCAGAGGCCCCTGGGTAGCGGGAGGGAATGAGCAGTTCTTC. Its protein is CATSRGPWVAGGNEQFF.